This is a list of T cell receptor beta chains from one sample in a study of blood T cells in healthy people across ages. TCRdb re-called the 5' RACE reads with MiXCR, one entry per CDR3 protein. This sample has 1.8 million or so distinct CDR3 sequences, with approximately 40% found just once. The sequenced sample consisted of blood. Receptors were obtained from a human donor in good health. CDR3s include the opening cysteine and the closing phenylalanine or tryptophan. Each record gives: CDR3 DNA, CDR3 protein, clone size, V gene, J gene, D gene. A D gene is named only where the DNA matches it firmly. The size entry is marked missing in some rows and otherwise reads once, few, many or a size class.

TGTGCCAGCAGCTCCGAAACAGGACAGGGGGCAGATGGCTACACCTTC	CASSSETGQGADGYTF	NA	TRBV11-2	TRBJ1-2	TRBD1
TGCGCCAGCAGCTTTAGGGAGTCGAACACTGAAGCTTTCTTT	CASSFRESNTEAFF	NA	TRBV5-1	TRBJ1-1	NA
TGTGCCAGCAGCTTAGGGGCCCAGGGAGCTAACTATGGCTACACCTTC	CASSLGAQGANYGYTF	NA	TRBV7-8	TRBJ1-2	NA
TGCCCGAACACTGAAGCTTTCTTT	CPNTEAFF	NA	TRBV19	TRBJ1-1	NA
TGTGCCAGCAGCTTCTCAGAAGGCACGACGGAGGATAAGTACTTC	CASSFSEGTTEDKYF	NA	TRBV7-4	TRBJ2-5	NA
TGTGCCAGCAGTTTATCGGGGACAGCCTATGGCTACACCTTC	CASSLSGTAYGYTF	many	TRBV7-2	TRBJ1-2	TRBD1
TGTGCCAGCAGTTACTCGTTCCCAGAGAGCTCCTACGAGCAGTACTTC	CASSYSFPESSYEQYF	NA	TRBV6-6	TRBJ2-7	NA
TGCGCCACCAGTAGCGACAGGGGATTGGAACAAGAGACCCAGTACTTC	CATSSDRGLEQETQYF	NA	TRBV4-3	TRBJ2-5	TRBD1
TGTGCCTGTGGGGACAGCTCCTACAATGAGCAGTTCTTC	CACGDSSYNEQFF	NA	TRBV11-1	TRBJ2-1	TRBD1
TGTGCCAGCAGCTTCCAACTGCTCACAGATACGCAGTATTTT	CASSFQLLTDTQYF	NA	TRBV12-3/TRBV12-4	TRBJ2-3	NA
TGTGCCAGCAGTTCACAGGGTTTGGGGAATCAGCCCCAGCATTTT	CASSSQGLGNQPQHF	few	TRBV2	TRBJ1-5	NA
TGTGCCAGCAGCCAAGTCCTTAACCCGGTCCGAGACTATGGCTACACCTTC	CASSQVLNPVRDYGYTF	NA	TRBV4-2	TRBJ1-2	NA
TGTGCCAGCAGCGAAATGACGAGGGATGGCTACACCTTC	CASSEMTRDGYTF	NA	TRBV5-6	TRBJ1-2	NA
TGTGCCAGCAGCATAGGGGACAGGATGGAGACCTATGGCTACACCTTC	CASSIGDRMETYGYTF	NA	TRBV7-9	TRBJ1-2	TRBD1
TGTGCCAGCAGTGTACAGGGACTACCTAGCACGGATACGCAGTATTTT	CASSVQGLPSTDTQYF	NA	TRBV6-4	TRBJ2-3	NA
TGTGCCAGCAGCCAAGTATGGGACCAGTCCTACGAGCAGTACTTC	CASSQVWDQSYEQYF	few	TRBV3-1	TRBJ2-7	NA
TGTGCCAGCGGTTTTCGGGGAAACCCAGATACGCAGTATTTT	CASGFRGNPDTQYF	NA	TRBV12-3/TRBV12-4	TRBJ2-3	NA
TGTGCCAGCAGTTCATTAAGCGGTCACCAAGAGACCCAGTACTTC	CASSSLSGHQETQYF	NA	TRBV12-3/TRBV12-4	TRBJ2-5	NA
TGCGCCAGCAGCTTGACCCTCGGCGGGGGGGCCTACAATGAGCAGTTCTTC	CASSLTLGGGAYNEQFF	many	TRBV5-1	TRBJ2-1	TRBD2
TGTGCCAGCAGCCAAGAGTTCGAGGGACTCTACAATGAGCAGTTCTTC	CASSQEFEGLYNEQFF	NA	TRBV4-2	TRBJ2-1	NA
TGTGCCAGCAGCCAACAGGGAGTGAGGGGCTACACCTTC	CASSQQGVRGYTF	NA	TRBV28	TRBJ1-2	NA
TGTGCCAGCAGCACGTTCAGAGGGGATACGCAGTATTTT	CASSTFRGDTQYF	NA	TRBV4-2	TRBJ2-3	NA
TGTGCCAGCAGTCAAAGACTAGATCTCAATGAGCAGTTCTTC	CASSQRLDLNEQFF	NA	TRBV12-3/TRBV12-4	TRBJ2-1	NA
TGCAGTGCTCGGACTAGCGGCTCCTACAATGAGCAGTACTTC	CSARTSGSYNEQYF	NA	TRBV20-1	TRBJ2-7	TRBD2
TGTGCCAGCACCTGGGATTCTGGGGCCAACGTCCTGACTTTC	CASTWDSGANVLTF	NA	TRBV6-2/TRBV6-3	TRBJ2-6	NA
TGCAGCGTTGTTGTTGGGGGTAATTCACCCCTCCACTTT	CSVVVGGNSPLHF	NA	TRBV29-1	TRBJ1-6	NA
TGTGCCTGGAGTCCTGACGGGACAGGGGGCTCCTACGAGCAGTACTTC	CAWSPDGTGGSYEQYF	few	TRBV30	TRBJ2-7	TRBD1
TGTGCCACCGGAGGGGGAAGCACAGATACGCAGTATTTT	CATGGGSTDTQYF	few	TRBV24-1	TRBJ2-3	NA
TGTGCCAGCAGTTCAGACTACCGGGACGAAACGGCTAATTCACCCCTCCACTTT	CASSSDYRDETANSPLHF	NA	TRBV28	TRBJ1-6	NA
TGTGCCAGCAGCTTAAGTAGGACAGACCGTCCCGGAGGAAAACTGTTTTTT	CASSLSRTDRPGGKLFF	few	TRBV7-9	TRBJ1-4	NA
TGTGCCAGCACCGAGTTTGGGGAGACAGATACGCAGTATTTT	CASTEFGETDTQYF	NA	TRBV9	TRBJ2-3	NA
TGTGCCAGCAATCGGGGCTCCTACGAGCAGTACTTC	CASNRGSYEQYF	NA	TRBV6-6	TRBJ2-7	NA
TGTGCCAGCAGCTTGATACCGACGGCAACTAATGAAAAACTGTTTTTT	CASSLIPTATNEKLFF	few	TRBV5-6	TRBJ1-4	NA
TGTGCCAGCAGCCAGTGGGACAGGGTGAACACTGAAGCTTTCTTT	CASSQWDRVNTEAFF	NA	TRBV4-2	TRBJ1-1	TRBD1
TGCAGTGCTAGAGACCAGATGCCTAGCGGGGCCCAAGAGACCCAGTACTTC	CSARDQMPSGAQETQYF	NA	TRBV20-1	TRBJ2-5	TRBD2
TGTGCCAGTAGTATTGACAGGGGTTCTGGGGCCAACGTCCTGACTTTC	CASSIDRGSGANVLTF	NA	TRBV19	TRBJ2-6	TRBD1
TGTGCCAGCAGTCCACAACCGCGCCTGAATTCTAACTATGGCTACACCTTC	CASSPQPRLNSNYGYTF	few	TRBV27	TRBJ1-2	NA
TGTGCCACCAGTGACCCGAGTGCCACCCCCACCGGGGAGCTGTTTTTT	CATSDPSATPTGELFF	NA	TRBV24-1	TRBJ2-2	NA
TGCGCCTGCAGCCAAGTCTTCTCTCCACAGCGCACGTATTCACCCCTCCACTTT	CACSQVFSPQRTYSPLHF	once	TRBV4-1	TRBJ1-6	NA
TGTGCCAGCAGCCAAGGAACGGGGGGCCGAGGTACGCAGTATTTT	CASSQGTGGRGTQYF	many	TRBV4-2	TRBJ2-3	NA
TGTGCCAGCAGCTTAAACCACCGGCGATTGGAGCAGTACTTC	CASSLNHRRLEQYF	few	TRBV7-2	TRBJ2-7	NA
TGTGCCAGCAGTTTACCCTATAAATCCTACGAGCAGTACTTC	CASSLPYKSYEQYF	few	TRBV28	TRBJ2-7	NA
TGTGCCAGCAGTTCCGCGACTAGCGGGGGAGGGGATACGCAGTATTTT	CASSSATSGGGDTQYF	NA	TRBV27	TRBJ2-3	TRBD2
TGTGCCAGTAGCCCATATGCTAACTATGGCTACACCTTC	CASSPYANYGYTF	NA	TRBV27	TRBJ1-2	NA